Sequencing of this T cell receptor beta chain was carried out in a study of radiotherapy plus CTLA-4 blockade in lung cancer. The assay was immunoSEQ multiplex PCR, and TCRdb's table has in-frame clones only and misses some. The sample records 83,000 or so clones, about four fifths being singletons. The CDR3 length is 13 residues. CDR1 SNHLY and CDR2 FYNNEI come from the germline V gene. V was pared by 8 bases and J by 5 bases, with 15 bases between. This chain joins TRBV2 and TRBJ2-5, with a weak D call TRBD1 (5 bases). The sample here was peripheral blood, taken from a patient treated with radiotherapy plus ipilimumab. The receptor's source is a human donor with non-small cell lung cancer who had stable disease on radiotherapy plus ipilimumab. CDR3 DNA sequence: TGTGCCAGCTTACAGACAGAACGGGAGACCCAGTACTTC. It is translated as CASLQTERETQYF.